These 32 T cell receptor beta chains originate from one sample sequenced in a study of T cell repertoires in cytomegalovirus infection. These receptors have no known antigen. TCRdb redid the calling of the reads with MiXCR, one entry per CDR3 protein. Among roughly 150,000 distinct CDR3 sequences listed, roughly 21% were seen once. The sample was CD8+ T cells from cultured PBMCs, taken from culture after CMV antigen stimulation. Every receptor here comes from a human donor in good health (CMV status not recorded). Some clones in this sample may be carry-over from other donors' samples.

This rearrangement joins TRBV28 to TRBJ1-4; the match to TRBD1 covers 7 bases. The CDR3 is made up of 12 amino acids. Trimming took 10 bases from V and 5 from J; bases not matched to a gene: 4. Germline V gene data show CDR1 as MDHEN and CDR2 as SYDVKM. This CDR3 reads CATRDRNEKLFF. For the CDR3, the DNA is TGTGCCACCCGGGACAGAAATGAAAAACTGTTTTTT.

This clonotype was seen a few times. The CDR3 sequence is CASSLGGLGAFF. The DNA of the CDR3 is TGTGCCAGCAGCTTAGGGGGCCTAGGAGCTTTCTTT. The chain has TRBV7-8 and TRBJ1-1, with D possibly TRBD1 on 5 matching bases. Germline-derived CDR1 and CDR2 are SGHVS and FQNEAQ. The CDR3 has 12 amino acids. V was cut by 1 base and J by 10 bases, with 10 bases left in between.

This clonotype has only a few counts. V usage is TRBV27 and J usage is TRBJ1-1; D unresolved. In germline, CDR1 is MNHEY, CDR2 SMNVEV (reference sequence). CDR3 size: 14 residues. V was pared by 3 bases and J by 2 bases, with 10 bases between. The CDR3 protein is CASSFNRVNTEAFF. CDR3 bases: TGTGCCAGCAGTTTCAACAGAGTAAACACTGAAGCTTTCTTT.

The CDR3 DNA sequence: TGTGCCAGCAGCTATCAGGGAGATTTCTACAATGAGCAGTTCTTC. This codes for CASSYQGDFYNEQFF. The chain carries TRBV6-1 and TRBJ2-1; D is possibly TRBD1 or TRBD2 (5 bases each). The CDR3 has 15 residues. Germline V gene sequence: CDR1 MNHNS, CDR2 SASEGT. Trimming removed 6 bases from V and 3 bases from J, with 15 bases in between.

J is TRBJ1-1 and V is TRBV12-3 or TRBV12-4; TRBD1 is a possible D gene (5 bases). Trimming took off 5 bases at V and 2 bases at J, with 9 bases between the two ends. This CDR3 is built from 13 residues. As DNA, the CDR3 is TGTGCCAGCAGTCCGGGACCTAACACTGAAGCTTTCTTT. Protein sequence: CASSPGPNTEAFF.

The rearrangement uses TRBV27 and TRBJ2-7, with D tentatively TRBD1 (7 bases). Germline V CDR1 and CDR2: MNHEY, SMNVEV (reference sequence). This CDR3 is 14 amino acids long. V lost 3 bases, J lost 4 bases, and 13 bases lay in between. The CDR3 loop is CASSFFQGGYEQYF. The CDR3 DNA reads TGTGCCAGCAGTTTTTTTCAGGGGGGTTACGAGCAGTACTTC.

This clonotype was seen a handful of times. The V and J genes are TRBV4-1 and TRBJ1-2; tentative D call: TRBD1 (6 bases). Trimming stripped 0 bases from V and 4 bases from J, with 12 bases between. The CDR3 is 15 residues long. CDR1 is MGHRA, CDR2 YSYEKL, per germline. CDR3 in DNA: TGCGCCAGCAGCCAAGAGGCAGGGGCGAGCTATGGCTACACCTTC. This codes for CASSQEAGASYGYTF.

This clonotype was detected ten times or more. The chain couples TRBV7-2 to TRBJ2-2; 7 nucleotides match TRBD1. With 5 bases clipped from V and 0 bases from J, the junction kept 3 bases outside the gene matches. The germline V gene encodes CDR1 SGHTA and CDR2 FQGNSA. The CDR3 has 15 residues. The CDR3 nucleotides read TGTGCCAGCAGCGAGGACAGGTCGAACACCGGGGAGCTGTTTTTT. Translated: CASSEDRSNTGELFF.

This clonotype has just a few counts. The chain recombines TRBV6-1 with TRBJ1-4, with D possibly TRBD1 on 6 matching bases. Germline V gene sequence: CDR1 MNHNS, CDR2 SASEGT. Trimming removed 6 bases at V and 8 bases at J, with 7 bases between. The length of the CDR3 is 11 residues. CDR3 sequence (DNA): TGTGCCAGCAGGACAGGAGAAAAACTGTTTTTT. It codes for CASRTGEKLFF.

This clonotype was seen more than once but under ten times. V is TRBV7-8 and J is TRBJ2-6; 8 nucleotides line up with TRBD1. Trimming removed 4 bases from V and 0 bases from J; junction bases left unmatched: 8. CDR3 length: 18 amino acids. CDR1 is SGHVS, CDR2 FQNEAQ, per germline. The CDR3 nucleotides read TGTGCCAGCAGCTCCTCAGACAGGGGTTACTCTGGGGCCAACGTCCTGACTTTC. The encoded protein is CASSSSDRGYSGANVLTF.

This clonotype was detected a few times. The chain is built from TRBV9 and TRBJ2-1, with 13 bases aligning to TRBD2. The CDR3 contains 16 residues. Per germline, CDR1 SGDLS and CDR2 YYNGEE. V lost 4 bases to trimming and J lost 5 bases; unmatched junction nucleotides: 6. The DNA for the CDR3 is TGTGCCAGCAGCCCTCAAGGACTAGCGGGAGACAATGAGCAGTTCTTC. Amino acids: CASSPQGLAGDNEQFF. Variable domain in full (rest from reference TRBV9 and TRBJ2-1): DSGVTQTPKHLITATGQRVTLRCSPRSGDLSVYWYQQSLDQGLQFLIQYYNGEERAKGNILERFSAQQFPDLHSELNLSSLELGDSALYFCASSPQGLAGDNEQFFGPGTRLTVL.

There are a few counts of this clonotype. Here the CDR3 reads CASSQSRGYDGYTF. Here the CDR3 DNA reads TGTGCCAGCAGTCAGAGCAGGGGTTATGATGGCTACACCTTC. The rearrangement uses TRBV12-3 or TRBV12-4 and TRBJ1-2, with a possible D match to TRBD1 (6 bases). This CDR3 region has 14 residues. Trimming stripped 5 bases from V and 6 bases from J, with 16 bases between.

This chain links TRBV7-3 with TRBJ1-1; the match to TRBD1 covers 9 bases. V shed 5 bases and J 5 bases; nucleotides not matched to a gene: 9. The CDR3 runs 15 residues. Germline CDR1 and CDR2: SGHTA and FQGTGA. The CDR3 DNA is TGTGCCAGCAGCGGTCGGAACAGGGGGCCTACTGAAGCTTTCTTT. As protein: CASSGRNRGPTEAFF.

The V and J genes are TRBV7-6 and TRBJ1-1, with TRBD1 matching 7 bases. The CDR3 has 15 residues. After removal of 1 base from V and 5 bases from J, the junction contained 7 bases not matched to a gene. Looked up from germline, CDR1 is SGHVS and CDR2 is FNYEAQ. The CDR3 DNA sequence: TGTGCCAGCAGCTTAGTAACAGGGGTTGGTACTGAAGCTTTCTTT. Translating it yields CASSLVTGVGTEAFF. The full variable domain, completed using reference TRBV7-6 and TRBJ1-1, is GAGVSQSPRYKVTKRGQDVALRCDPISGHVSLYWYRQALGQGPEFLTYFNYEAQQDKSGLPNDRFSAERPEGSISTLTIQRTEQRDSAMYRCASSLVTGVGTEAFFGQGTRLTVV.

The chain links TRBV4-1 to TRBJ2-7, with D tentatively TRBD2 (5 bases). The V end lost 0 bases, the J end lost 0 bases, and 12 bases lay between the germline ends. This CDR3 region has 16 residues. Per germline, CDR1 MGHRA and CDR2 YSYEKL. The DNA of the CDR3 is TGCGCCAGCAGCCAAGAGGACTTCCGCGGCTCCTACGAGCAGTACTTC. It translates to CASSQEDFRGSYEQYF.

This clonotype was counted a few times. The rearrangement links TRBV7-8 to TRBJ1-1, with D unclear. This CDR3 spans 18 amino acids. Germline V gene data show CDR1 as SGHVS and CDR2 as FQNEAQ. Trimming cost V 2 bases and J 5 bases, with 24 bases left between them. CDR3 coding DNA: TGTGCCAGCAGCTTAAGGGCAGAACTTGCACGACGGGGAACTGAAGCTTTCTTT. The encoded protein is CASSLRAELARRGTEAFF. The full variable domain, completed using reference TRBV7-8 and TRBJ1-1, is GAGVSQSPRYKVAKRGQDVALRCDPISGHVSLFWYQQALGQGPEFLTYFQNEAQLDKSGLPSDRFFAERPEGSVSTLKIQRTQQEDSAVYLCASSLRAELARRGTEAFFGQGTRLTVV.

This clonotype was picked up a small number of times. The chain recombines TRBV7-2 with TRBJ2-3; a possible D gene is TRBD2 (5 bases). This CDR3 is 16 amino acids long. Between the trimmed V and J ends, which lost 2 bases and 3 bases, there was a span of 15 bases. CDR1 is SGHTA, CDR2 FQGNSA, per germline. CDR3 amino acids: CASSLSAGDWTDTQYF. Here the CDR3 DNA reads TGTGCCAGCAGCTTATCGGCCGGGGATTGGACAGATACGCAGTATTTT.

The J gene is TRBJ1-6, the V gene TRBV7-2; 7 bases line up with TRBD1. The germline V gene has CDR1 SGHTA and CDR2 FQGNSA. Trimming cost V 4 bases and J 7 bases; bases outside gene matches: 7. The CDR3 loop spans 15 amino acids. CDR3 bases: TGTGCCAGCAGCTCCGGTGACAGGGAGAATTCACCCCTCCACTTT. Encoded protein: CASSSGDRENSPLHF.

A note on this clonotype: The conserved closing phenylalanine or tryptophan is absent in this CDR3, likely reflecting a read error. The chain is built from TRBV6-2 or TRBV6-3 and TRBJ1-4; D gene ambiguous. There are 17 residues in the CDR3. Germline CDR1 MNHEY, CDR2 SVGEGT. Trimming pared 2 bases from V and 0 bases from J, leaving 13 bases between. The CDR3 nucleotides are TGTGCCAGCAGTTACGGGTTGCAGGACTCAACTAATGAAAAACTGTTTTTA. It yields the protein CASSYGLQDSTNEKLFL.

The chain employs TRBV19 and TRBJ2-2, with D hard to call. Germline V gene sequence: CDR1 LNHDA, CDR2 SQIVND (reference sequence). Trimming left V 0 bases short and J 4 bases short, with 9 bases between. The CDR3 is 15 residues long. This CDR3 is CASSIENRPTGELFF. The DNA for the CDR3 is TGTGCCAGTAGTATAGAGAACAGACCCACCGGGGAGCTGTTTTTT.

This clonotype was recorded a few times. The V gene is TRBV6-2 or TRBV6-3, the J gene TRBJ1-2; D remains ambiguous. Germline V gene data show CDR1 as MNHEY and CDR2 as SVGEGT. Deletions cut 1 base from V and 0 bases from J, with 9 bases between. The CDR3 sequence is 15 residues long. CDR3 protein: CASSYLRTTNYGYTF. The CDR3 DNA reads TGTGCCAGCAGTTACTTACGGACCACTAACTATGGCTACACCTTC.

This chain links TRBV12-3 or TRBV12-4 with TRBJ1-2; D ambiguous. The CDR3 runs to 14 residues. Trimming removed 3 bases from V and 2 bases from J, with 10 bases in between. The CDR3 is CASSFGKSNYGYTF. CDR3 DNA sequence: TGTGCCAGCAGTTTTGGCAAATCCAACTATGGCTACACCTTC.

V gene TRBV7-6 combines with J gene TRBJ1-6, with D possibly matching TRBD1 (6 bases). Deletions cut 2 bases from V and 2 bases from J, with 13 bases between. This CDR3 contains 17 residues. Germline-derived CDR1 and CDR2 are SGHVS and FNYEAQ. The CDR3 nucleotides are TGTGCCAGCAGCTTAAGTTGGACAGCCACCTATAATTCACCCCTCCACTTT. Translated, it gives CASSLSWTATYNSPLHF.

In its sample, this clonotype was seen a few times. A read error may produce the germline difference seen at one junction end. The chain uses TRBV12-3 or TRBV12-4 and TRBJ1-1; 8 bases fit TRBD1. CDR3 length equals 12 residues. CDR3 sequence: CASSLGTGQAFF. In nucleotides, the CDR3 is TGTGCCAGCAGCTTAGGGACAGGCCAGGCTTTCTTT.

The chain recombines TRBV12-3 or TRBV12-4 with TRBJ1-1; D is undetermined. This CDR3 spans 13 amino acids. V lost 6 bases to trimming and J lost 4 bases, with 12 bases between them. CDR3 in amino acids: CASRIGVPTEAFF. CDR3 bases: TGTGCCAGCAGAATTGGAGTGCCCACTGAAGCTTTCTTT.

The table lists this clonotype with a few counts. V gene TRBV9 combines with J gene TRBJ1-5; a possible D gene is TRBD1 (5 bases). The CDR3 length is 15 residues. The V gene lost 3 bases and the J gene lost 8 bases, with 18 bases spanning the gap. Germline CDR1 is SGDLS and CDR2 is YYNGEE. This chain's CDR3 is CASSALDSAHEPQHF. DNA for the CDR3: TGTGCCAGCAGCGCCTTAGACAGCGCCCACGAGCCCCAGCATTTT.

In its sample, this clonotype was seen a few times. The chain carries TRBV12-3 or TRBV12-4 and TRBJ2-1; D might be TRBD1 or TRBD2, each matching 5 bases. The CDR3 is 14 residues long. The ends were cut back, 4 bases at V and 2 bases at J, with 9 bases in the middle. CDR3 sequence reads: CASSSRGAYNEQFF. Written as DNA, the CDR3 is TGTGCCAGCAGTTCCCGAGGGGCCTACAATGAGCAGTTCTTC.

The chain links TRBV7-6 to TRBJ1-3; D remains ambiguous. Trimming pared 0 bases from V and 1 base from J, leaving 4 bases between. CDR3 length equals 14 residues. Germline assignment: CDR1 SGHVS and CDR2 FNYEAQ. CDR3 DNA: TGTGCCAGCAGCTTAGCGGGATCTGGAAACACCATATATTTT. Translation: CASSLAGSGNTIYF.

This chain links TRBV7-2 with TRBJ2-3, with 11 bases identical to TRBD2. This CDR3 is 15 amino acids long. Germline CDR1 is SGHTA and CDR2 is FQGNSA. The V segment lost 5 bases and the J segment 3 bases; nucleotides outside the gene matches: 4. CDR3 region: CASSRGTSGTDTQYF. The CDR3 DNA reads TGTGCCAGCAGCAGAGGGACTAGCGGAACAGATACGCAGTATTTT.

CDR3 coding DNA: TGTGCCAGCAGACCGGCGGGCACTGAAGCTTTCTTT. This translates into CASRPAGTEAFF. This chain connects TRBV7-2 to TRBJ1-1; D not certain. The germline V gene has CDR1 SGHTA and CDR2 FQGNSA. V dropped 6 bases and J dropped 4 bases, with 9 bases sitting between them. The CDR3 is 12 residues long.

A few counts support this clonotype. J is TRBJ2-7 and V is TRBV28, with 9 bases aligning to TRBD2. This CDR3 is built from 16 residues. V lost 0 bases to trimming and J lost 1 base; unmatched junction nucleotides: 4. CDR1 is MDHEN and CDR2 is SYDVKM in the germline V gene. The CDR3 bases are TGTGCCAGCAGTTTATGGATAAGCGGGGGGTCCTACGAGCAGTACTTC. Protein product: CASSLWISGGSYEQYF.

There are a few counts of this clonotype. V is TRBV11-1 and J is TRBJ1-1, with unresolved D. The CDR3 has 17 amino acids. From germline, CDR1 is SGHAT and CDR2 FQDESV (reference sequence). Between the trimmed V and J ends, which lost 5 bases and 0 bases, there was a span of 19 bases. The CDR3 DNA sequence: TGTGCCAGCAGCGAAGGCCGGACGGATTCAATGAACACTGAAGCTTTCTTT. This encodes CASSEGRTDSMNTEAFF.